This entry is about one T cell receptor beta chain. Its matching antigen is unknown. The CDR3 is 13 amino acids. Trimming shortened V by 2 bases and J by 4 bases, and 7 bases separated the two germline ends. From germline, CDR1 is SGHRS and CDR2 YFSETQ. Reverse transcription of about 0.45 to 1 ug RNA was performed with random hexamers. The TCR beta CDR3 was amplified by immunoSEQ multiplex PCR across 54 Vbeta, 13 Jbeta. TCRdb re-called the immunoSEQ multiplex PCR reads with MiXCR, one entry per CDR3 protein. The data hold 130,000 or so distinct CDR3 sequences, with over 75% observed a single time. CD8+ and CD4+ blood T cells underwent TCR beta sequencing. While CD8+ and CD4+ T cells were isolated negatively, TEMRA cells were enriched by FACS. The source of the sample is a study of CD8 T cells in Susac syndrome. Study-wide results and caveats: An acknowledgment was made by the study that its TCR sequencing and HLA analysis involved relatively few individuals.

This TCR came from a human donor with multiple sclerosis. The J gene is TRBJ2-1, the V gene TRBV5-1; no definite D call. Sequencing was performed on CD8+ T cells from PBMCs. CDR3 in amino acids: CASSLIGYNEQFF. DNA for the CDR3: TGCGCCAGCAGCTTAATCGGGTACAATGAGCAGTTCTTC.